The next 16 T cell receptor beta chains were all read from a single sample in a study of tumor-infiltrating lymphocytes in primary liver carcinoma. TCR beta cDNA came from 400 to 500 ng total RNA, primed with a constant-region primer. Nested multiplex PCR, run for three rounds with slightly modified ARM-PCR, yielded TCR beta libraries. Running around 9 cycles apiece, the first two PCR rounds relied on TRBV1-TRBV30 forward primers together with a C-beta reverse primer. TCRdb re-called the multiplex PCR reads through MiXCR, storing one row per CDR3 protein. Here the sample spans 100,000 to 150,000 distinct CDR3 sequences, 60% to 75% being singletons. From approximately 20-30 mg of unsorted bulk tissue, DNA and RNA were co-extracted together. Input material: liver tumor tissue from sampling region 3. Subset in this sample: tumor region T3, left-lateral pole. Receptors were obtained from a woman in her sixties with primary liver carcinoma and hepatitis B virus infection.

This clonotype appeared many times. V usage is TRBV29-1 and J usage is TRBJ2-4; D not certain. The V end was cut by 0 bases, the J end by 0 bases, with 6 bases between. CDR3 length equals 14 residues. The germline gives CDR1 SQVTM, CDR2 ANQGSEA. CDR3 DNA: TGCAGCGTTGAAGAGGGTATAGCCAAAAACATTCAGTACTTC. It translates to CSVEEGIAKNIQYF.

This clonotype was counted a few times. This sequence joins TRBV7-9 and TRBJ2-7; D may match TRBD1 or TRBD2 (5 bases each). CDR1 is SEHNR, CDR2 FQNEAQ, per germline (reference sequence). Trimming took off 3 bases at V and 0 bases at J, with 12 bases between the two ends. This CDR3 region has 15 residues. The DNA of the CDR3 is TGTGCCAGCAGCTTCGGGGCAGGGAACTCCTACGAGCAGTACTTC. Translation: CASSFGAGNSYEQYF.

Comments on this clonotype: Germline is not matched at one junction end, which may reflect a read error. V and J are TRBV30 and TRBJ1-6; D call uncertain. Per the germline V gene, CDR1 is GTSNPN and CDR2 is SVGIG (reference sequence). CDR3 length equals 12 residues. The CDR3 DNA sequence: TGTGCCTGGAGAGCGCTTGGCTCACGCCTCCACTTT. It specifies CAWRALGSRLHF.

This clonotype was picked up one time. V usage is TRBV7-9 and J usage is TRBJ2-7; D is unresolved. CDR3 length: 11 amino acids. CDR1 SEHNR and CDR2 FQNEAQ come from the germline V gene (reference sequence). CDR3 residues: CVSSPLSEQYF. Written as DNA, the CDR3 is TGTGTCAGTAGCCCCCTCTCCGAGCAGTACTTC.

This clonotype was counted only a few times. The junction departs from the called germline gene at one end, perhaps through a read error. The V gene is TRBV29-1, the J gene TRBJ2-7; 7 nucleotides align to TRBD1. CDR3 size: 13 residues. The germline CDR1 and CDR2 sequences are SQVTM and ANQGSEA. CDR3 DNA: TGCAGCATTGAAGACAGGGTTGGTTACGAGCAGTACTTC. This codes for CSIEDRVGYEQYF.

This clonotype was picked up a small number of times. V gene TRBV30 combines with J gene TRBJ1-1; D is unclear. V was trimmed by 1 base and J by 0 bases, leaving 6 bases between them. The CDR3 sequence is 13 residues long. Germline CDR1 reads GTSNPN; CDR2 reads SVGIG (reference sequence). This CDR3 reads CAWSGQMNTEAFF. The CDR3 DNA reads TGTGCCTGGAGTGGGCAGATGAACACTGAAGCTTTCTTT.

This clonotype was observed a handful of times. A much larger clone sits a single nucleotide away, making a read error possible. No conserved phenylalanine or tryptophan is present at the end of the CDR3, so a read error is the likely explanation. This rearrangement joins TRBV10-3 to TRBJ2-5; weak D call: TRBD1 (5 bases). Trimming took off 0 bases at V and 3 bases at J, with 14 bases between the two ends. CDR1 and CDR2 (germline): ENHRY, SYGVKD. This CDR3 has 16 amino acids. CDR3 protein: CAISESWTPIKETQYC. As DNA, the CDR3 is TGTGCCATCAGTGAGTCATGGACACCAATAAAAGAGACCCAGTACTGC.

The chain uses TRBV12-3 or TRBV12-4 and TRBJ2-4; possible D gene TRBD1, 5 bases. CDR3 length: 15 residues. Deletions cut 6 bases from V and 6 bases from J, with 18 bases between. CDR3 DNA: TGTGCCAGCAGCCACCGACAGAACCAAAGAAACATTCAGTACTTC. Translated: CASSHRQNQRNIQYF.

About this clonotype itself: At one of its ends the junction is not consistent with the germline gene, which may arise from a read error. The chain joins TRBV6-5 to TRBJ2-7; possibly TRBD1 for D (6 bases). This CDR3 spans 14 amino acids. The germline gives CDR1 MNHEY, CDR2 SVGAGI. The CDR3 bases are TGTGCCAGCAGTTACAAACAGGGAGTCTACGAGCAGTGCTTC. It is translated as CASSYKQGVYEQCF.

The rearrangement joins TRBV28 to TRBJ2-1; 7 nucleotides line up with TRBD2. The CDR3 contains 16 residues. J gave up 3 bases and V 4 bases, and 9 bases lay outside the gene matches. From germline, CDR1 is MDHEN and CDR2 SYDVKM. The CDR3 here is CASSSASGGFYNEQFF. CDR3 coding DNA: TGTGCCAGCAGTTCCGCCTCCGGGGGGTTCTACAATGAGCAGTTCTTC.

This clonotype was counted at least ten times. The genes are TRBV28 and TRBJ2-7; 7 bases are shared with TRBD1. The CDR3 extends over 14 amino acids. Trimming took 6 bases from V and 0 from J; bases not matched to a gene: 5. Germline V gives CDR1 MDHEN, CDR2 SYDVKM. Here the CDR3 DNA reads TGTGCCAGCAGACAGACAGGGTCCTCCTACGAGCAGTACTTC. Translation gives CASRQTGSSYEQYF. Complete variable domain (other parts from reference TRBV28 and TRBJ2-7): DVKVTQSSRYLVKRTGEKVFLECVQDMDHENMFWYRQDPGLGLRLIYFSYDVKMKEKGDIPEGYSVSREKKERFSLILESASTNQTSMYLCASRQTGSSYEQYFGPGTRLTVT.

Of note for this clonotype: A clone one base away is much larger, so this may be a read error. The V call is TRBV5-4, the J call TRBJ2-3; D uncertain. The CDR3 has 16 amino acids. The germline V gene has CDR1 SGHNT and CDR2 YYREEE (reference sequence). The CDR3 region is CASSLFLGPITHTQYF. The CDR3 region has the DNA TGTGCCAGCAGCCTCTTTCTGGGCCCCATCACACATACGCAGTATTTT.

This clonotype showed up many times. This chain connects TRBV6-7 to TRBJ1-1; D remains ambiguous. TRBV6-7 is an open reading frame, and its role is uncertain. This CDR3 has 9 residues. Trimming left V 6 bases short and J 7 bases short, with 3 bases between. The CDR3 DNA reads TGTGCCAGCAGGGATGAAGCTTTCTTT. It yields the protein CASRDEAFF.

This clonotype was seen ten or more times. This CDR3 is CSVGGHGNTIYF. In DNA form, the CDR3 reads TGCAGCGTCGGCGGGCATGGAAACACCATATATTTT. The J gene is TRBJ1-3, the V gene TRBV29-1; no reliable D call. Trimming left V 6 bases short and J 3 bases short, with 9 bases between. Germline assignment: CDR1 SQVTM and CDR2 ANQGSEA. The CDR3 loop spans 12 amino acids.

In this sample, this clonotype turned up once. The missing conserved phenylalanine or tryptophan at the end of this CDR3 makes a read error likely. V gene TRBV29-1 combines with J gene TRBJ2-1; no definite D call. Per germline, CDR1 SQVTM and CDR2 ANQGSEA. This CDR3 contains 11 residues. V was pared by 6 bases and J by 7 bases, with 10 bases between. The CDR3 bases are TGCAGCGTCTCGGTGAGGAATGAGCAGTTCCTC. This translates into CSVSVRNEQFL.

Details on this clonotype: The CDR3 ends on some other residue instead of the conserved phenylalanine or tryptophan, so this is likely a read error. Because the CDR3's place on the DNA is in doubt, the DNA is left out and the CDR3 is given as listed by TCRdb. The chain is built from TRBV5-1 and TRBJ2-1; the table gives TRBD2 as D, unverified against the DNA. Germline values: CDR1 SGHRS, CDR2 YFSETQ. The CDR3 is 12 amino acids long, termini counted. The chain's CDR3 is CVSSLDGPEGVL.